Below, one T cell receptor beta chain is given with its context. This sample is part of a study of blood T cell repertoires in COVID-19. Study-level information: The United States, Italy and Spain provided the acute and convalescent COVID-19 samples. T cells, B-cell-depleted T cells, or PBMCs supplied cDNA or gDNA.

The germline V and J ends were trimmed by 5 bases and 0 bases, with 14 bases remaining between them. CDR3 length: 16 residues. Germline V gives CDR1 SGHTA, CDR2 FQGTGA. Per the study methods: Using reference gene primer amplification, nucleated cell counts were estimated. Clones were sequenced by immunoSEQ multiplex PCR, and TCRdb holds only the in-frame ones, with some missing. The D gene and trimming were derived from the DNA, and the V and J assignments and clone size from that table. The sample includes around 100,000 clones, 80% of them seen just once. Sequenced sample: peripheral blood. The gene calls are TRBV7-3 and TRBJ2-1; D is perhaps TRBD2 (6 bases). The receptor comes from a woman aged 70-85 years with acute or convalescent COVID-19. CDR3 DNA sequence: TGTGCCAGCAGCCGGGACTCGGCGAGCTCCTACAATGAGCAGTTCTTC. This translates into CASSRDSASSYNEQFF.